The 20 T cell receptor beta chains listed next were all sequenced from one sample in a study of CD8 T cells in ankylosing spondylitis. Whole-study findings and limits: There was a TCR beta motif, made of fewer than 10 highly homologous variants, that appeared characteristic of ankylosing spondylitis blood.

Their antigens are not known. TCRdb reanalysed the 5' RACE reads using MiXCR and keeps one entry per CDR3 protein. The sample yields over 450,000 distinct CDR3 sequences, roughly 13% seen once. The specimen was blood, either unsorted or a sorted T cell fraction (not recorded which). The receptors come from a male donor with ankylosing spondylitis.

The chain's CDR3 is CSARGAGAGNTIYF. The CDR3 DNA follows: TGCAGTGCTAGAGGGGCAGGAGCGGGAAACACCATATATTTT. The genes are TRBV20-1 and TRBJ1-3; D not resolved. Germline V gives CDR1 DFQATT, CDR2 SNEGSKA (reference sequence). V dropped 1 base and J dropped 4 bases, with 11 bases sitting between them. The CDR3 has 14 residues.

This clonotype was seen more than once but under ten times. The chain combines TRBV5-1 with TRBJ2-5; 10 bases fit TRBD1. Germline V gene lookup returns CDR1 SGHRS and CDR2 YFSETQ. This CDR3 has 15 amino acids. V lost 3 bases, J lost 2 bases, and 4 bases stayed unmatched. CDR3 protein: CASSYRDRGQETQYF. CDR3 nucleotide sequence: TGCGCCAGCAGCTACCGGGACAGGGGACAAGAGACCCAGTACTTC. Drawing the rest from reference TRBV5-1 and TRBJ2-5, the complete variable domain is KAGVTQTPRYLIKTRGQQVTLSCSPISGHRSVSWYQQTPGQGLQFLFEYFSETQRNKGNFPGRFSGRQFSNSRSEMNVSTLELGDSALYLCASSYRDRGQETQYFGPGTRLLVL.

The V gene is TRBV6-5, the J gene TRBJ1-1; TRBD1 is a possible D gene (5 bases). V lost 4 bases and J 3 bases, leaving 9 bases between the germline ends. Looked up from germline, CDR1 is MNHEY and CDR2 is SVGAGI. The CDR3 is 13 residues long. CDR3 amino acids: CASSLQVDTEAFF. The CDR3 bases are TGTGCCAGCAGTTTACAGGTTGACACTGAAGCTTTCTTT.

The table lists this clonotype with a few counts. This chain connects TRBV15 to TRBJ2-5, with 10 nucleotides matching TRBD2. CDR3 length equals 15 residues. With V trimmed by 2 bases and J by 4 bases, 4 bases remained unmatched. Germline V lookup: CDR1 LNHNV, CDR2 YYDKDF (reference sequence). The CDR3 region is CATSRPLAGVETQYF. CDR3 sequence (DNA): TGTGCCACCAGCAGACCCCTAGCGGGAGTAGAGACCCAGTACTTC.

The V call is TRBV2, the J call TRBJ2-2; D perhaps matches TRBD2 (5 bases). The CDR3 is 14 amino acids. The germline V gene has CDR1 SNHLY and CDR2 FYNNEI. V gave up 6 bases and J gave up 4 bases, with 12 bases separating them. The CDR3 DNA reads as TGTGCCAGCAGGGGCGAAGGAGGCACCGGGGAGCTGTTTTTT. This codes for CASRGEGGTGELFF.

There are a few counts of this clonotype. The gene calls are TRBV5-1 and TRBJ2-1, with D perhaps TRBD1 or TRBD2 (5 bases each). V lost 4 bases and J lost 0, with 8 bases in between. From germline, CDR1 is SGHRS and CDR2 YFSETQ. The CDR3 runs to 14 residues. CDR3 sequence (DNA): TGCGCCAGCAGCCCGGGGCACTCCTACAATGAGCAGTTCTTC. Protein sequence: CASSPGHSYNEQFF.

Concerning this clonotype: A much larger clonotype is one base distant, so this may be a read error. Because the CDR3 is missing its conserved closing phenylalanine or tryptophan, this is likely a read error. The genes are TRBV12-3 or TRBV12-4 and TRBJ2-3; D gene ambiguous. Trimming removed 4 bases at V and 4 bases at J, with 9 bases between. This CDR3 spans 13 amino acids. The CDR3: CASSWAGPDTQYL. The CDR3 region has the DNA TGTGCCAGCAGTTGGGCCGGCCCAGATACGCAGTATCTT.

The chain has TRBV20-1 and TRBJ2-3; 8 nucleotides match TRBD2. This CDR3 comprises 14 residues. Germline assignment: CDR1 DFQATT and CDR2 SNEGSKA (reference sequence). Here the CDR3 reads CSQISGSGADTQYF. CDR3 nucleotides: TGCAGCCAGATAAGCGGGAGCGGGGCAGATACGCAGTATTTT.

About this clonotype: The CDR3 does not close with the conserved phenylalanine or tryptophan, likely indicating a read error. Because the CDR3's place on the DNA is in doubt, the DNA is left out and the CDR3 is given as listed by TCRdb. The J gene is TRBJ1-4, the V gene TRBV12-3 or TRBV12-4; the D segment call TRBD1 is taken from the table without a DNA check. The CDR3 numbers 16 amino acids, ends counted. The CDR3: CASSRDRGRANEKLFL.

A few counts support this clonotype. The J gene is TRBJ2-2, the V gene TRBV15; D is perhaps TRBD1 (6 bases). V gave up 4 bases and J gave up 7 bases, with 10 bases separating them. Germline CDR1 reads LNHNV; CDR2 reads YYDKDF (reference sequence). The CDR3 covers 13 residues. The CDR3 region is CATSILDSGELFF. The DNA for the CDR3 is TGTGCCACCAGCATCTTGGACAGCGGGGAGCTGTTTTTT.

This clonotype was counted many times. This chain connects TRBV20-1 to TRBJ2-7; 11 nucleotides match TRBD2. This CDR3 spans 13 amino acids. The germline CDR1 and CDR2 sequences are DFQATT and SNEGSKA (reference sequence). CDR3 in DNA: TGCAGCCCCGGGACTAGCGGTTCCTACGAGCAGTACTTC. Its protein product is CSPGTSGSYEQYF.

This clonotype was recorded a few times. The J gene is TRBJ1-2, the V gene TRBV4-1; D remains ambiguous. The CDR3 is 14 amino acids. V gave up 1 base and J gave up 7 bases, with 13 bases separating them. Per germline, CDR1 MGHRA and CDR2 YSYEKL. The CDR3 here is CASSQAQVSSGYTF. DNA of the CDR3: TGCGCCAGCAGCCAAGCGCAGGTTTCTAGTGGCTACACCTTC.

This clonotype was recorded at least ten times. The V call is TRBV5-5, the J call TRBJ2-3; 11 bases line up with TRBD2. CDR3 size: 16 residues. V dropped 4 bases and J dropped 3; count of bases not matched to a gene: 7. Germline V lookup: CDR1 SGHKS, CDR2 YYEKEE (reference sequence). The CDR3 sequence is CASSVGLAVVTDTQYF. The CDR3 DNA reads TGTGCCAGCAGCGTGGGACTAGCGGTGGTAACAGATACGCAGTATTTT.

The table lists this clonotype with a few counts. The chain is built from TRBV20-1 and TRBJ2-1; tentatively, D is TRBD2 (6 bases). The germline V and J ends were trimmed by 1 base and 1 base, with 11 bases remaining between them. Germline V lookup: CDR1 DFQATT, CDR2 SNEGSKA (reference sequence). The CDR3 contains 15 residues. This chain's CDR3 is CSARGFSGSYNEQFF. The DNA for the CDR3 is TGCAGTGCTAGAGGGTTCAGCGGGTCCTACAATGAGCAGTTCTTC.

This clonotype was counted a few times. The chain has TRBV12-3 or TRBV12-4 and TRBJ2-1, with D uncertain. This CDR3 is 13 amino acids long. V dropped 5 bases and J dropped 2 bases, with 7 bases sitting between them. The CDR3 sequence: CASSPNAYNEQFF. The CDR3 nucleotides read TGTGCCAGCAGTCCCAATGCCTACAATGAGCAGTTCTTC.

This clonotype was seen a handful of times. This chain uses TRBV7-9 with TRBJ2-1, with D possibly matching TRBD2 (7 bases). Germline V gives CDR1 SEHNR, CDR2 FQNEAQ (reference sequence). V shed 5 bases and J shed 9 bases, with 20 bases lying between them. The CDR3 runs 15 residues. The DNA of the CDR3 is TGTGCCAGCAGCACCCTAGCGGAGGGGGTCCGTGAGCAGTTCTTC. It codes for CASSTLAEGVREQFF.

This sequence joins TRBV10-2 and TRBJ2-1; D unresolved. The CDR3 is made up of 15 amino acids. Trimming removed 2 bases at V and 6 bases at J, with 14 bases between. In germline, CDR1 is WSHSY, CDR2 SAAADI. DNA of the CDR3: TGCGCCAGCAGTGAGCCGAGAGAAAGAAGCAATGAGCAGTTCTTC. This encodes CASSEPRERSNEQFF.

This CDR3 is CSARTGMGTEAFF. In DNA form, the CDR3 reads TGCAGTGCTAGAACTGGGATGGGCACTGAAGCTTTCTTT. The chain links TRBV20-1 to TRBJ1-1; unclear D gene. Between the trimmed V and J ends, which lost 2 bases and 4 bases, there was a span of 11 bases. Germline CDR1 is DFQATT and CDR2 is SNEGSKA (reference sequence). There are 13 residues in the CDR3.

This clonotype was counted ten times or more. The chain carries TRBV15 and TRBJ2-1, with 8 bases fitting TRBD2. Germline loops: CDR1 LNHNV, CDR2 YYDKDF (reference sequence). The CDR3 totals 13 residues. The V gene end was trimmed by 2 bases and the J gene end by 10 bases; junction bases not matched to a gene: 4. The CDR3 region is CATSRNLAGEQFF. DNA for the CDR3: TGTGCCACCAGCAGAAACTTAGCGGGGGAGCAGTTCTTC.

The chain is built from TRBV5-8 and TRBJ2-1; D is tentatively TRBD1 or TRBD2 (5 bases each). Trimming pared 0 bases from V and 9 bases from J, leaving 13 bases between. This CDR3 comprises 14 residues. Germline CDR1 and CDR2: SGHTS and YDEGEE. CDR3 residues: CASSLVRSRGEQFF. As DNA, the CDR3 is TGTGCCAGCAGCTTGGTACGGTCGAGGGGTGAGCAGTTCTTC. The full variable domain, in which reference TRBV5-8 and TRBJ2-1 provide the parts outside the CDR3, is EAGVTQSPTHLIKTRGQQATLRCSPISGHTSVYWYQQALGLGLQFLLWYDEGEERNRGNFPPRFSGRQFPNYSSELNVNALELEDSALYLCASSLVRSRGEQFFGPGTRLTVL.